The 32 T cell receptor beta chains below come from one sample, sequenced in a study of T cells in women clearing cervical HPV infection. Assay: immunoSEQ multiplex PCR; the TCRdb copy retains only in-frame clones and omits some. The listing contains under 45,000 clones. The specimen was blood buffy coat. The receptor set was obtained from a woman aged 18 to 69 with a cervical HPV16 infection that either progressed to CIN3+ or cleared (not recorded which).

A note on this clone: The read terminates 3 residues before the CDR3 end, so the remaining end is supplied by the germline J gene. This chain connects TRBV2 to TRBJ2-7; D not resolved. The CDR3 is made up of 13 amino acids. V lost 8 bases, J lost 4 bases, and 15 bases lay in between. Germline CDR1 SNHLY, CDR2 FYNNEI. CDR3 sequence reads: CASSRSQRYEQYF. The CDR3 bases that were read are TGTGCCAGCTCCCGCTCACAAAGGTACGAG. The variable domain in full, with the rest retrieved from reference TRBV2 and TRBJ2-7, is EPEVTQTPSHQVTQMGQEVILRCVPISNHLYFYWYRQILGQKVEFLVSFYNNEISEKSEIFDDQFSVERPDGSNFTLKIRSTKLEDSAMYFCASSRSQRYEQYFGPGTRLTVT.

A note on this clone: The read finishes 3 residues shy of the CDR3 end, and the germline J gene is used to complete it. This sequence joins TRBV5-1 and TRBJ1-2; TRBD1 matches 7 bases. The CDR3 loop spans 13 amino acids. The germline V gene has CDR1 SGHRS and CDR2 YFSETQ. CDR3 in amino acids: CASSLGQGEGYTF. CDR3 bases read: TGCGCCAGCAGCTTGGGACAGGGAGAGGGC.

Remarks on this clone: The read ends 3 residues early relative to the CDR3; the germline J gene fills the gap. The chain combines TRBV7-6 with TRBJ1-2; 7 positions match TRBD1. The length of the CDR3 is 12 residues. The germline gives CDR1 SGHVS, CDR2 FNYEAQ. Unmatched junction bases numbered 1, after V lost 5 bases and J lost 4 bases. The CDR3 reads CASSRDSYGYTF. CDR3 DNA (partial): TGTGCCAGCAGCAGGGACAGCTATGGC. The whole variable domain, filled in from reference TRBV7-6 and TRBJ1-2, reads GAGVSQSPRYKVTKRGQDVALRCDPISGHVSLYWYRQALGQGPEFLTYFNYEAQQDKSGLPNDRFSAERPEGSISTLTIQRTEQRDSAMYRCASSRDSYGYTFGSGTRLTVV.

As concerns this clone: The CDR3 end falls 3 residues outside the read, so it is completed with the germline J gene. The rearrangement joins TRBV2 to TRBJ1-6, with D perhaps TRBD1 (6 bases). V was pared by 6 bases and J by 7 bases, with 13 bases between. The germline V gene encodes CDR1 SNHLY and CDR2 FYNNEI. This CDR3 has 14 residues. CDR3 region: CASRKDRLNSPLHF. Partial CDR3 DNA: TGTGCCAGCAGGAAAGACAGGCTAAATTCACCC.

With respect to this clone: Read data end 3 residues before the CDR3 end; the end is taken from the germline J gene. The V and J genes are TRBV5-1 and TRBJ2-7, with TRBD1 identical over 8 bases. The CDR3 has 14 residues. The germline gives CDR1 SGHRS, CDR2 YFSETQ. J gave up 5 bases and V 0 bases, and 4 bases lay outside the gene matches. Incomplete CDR3 DNA: TGCGCCAGCAGCTTGGGTGACAGGGGTGACGAG. It is translated as CASSLGDRGDE. The entire CDR3 protein reads CASSLGDRGDEQYF. Together with reference TRBV5-1 and TRBJ2-7, the CDR3 gives the full variable domain: KAGVTQTPRYLIKTRGQQVTLSCSPISGHRSVSWYQQTPGQGLQFLFEYFSETQRNKGNFPGRFSGRQFSNSRSEMNVSTLELGDSALYLCASSLGDRGDEQYFGPGTRLTVT.

Details on this clone: The read ends 3 residues early relative to the CDR3; the germline J gene fills the gap. The chain employs TRBV2 and TRBJ1-6; 7 bases match TRBD1. The ends lost 6 bases at V and 7 bases at J; junction bases unmatched: 9. CDR1 and CDR2 (germline): SNHLY, FYNNEI. The CDR3 loop spans 15 amino acids. This CDR3 reads CASRPTGTGNSPLHF. CDR3 bases read: TGTGCCAGCAGGCCGACAGGGACGGGGAATTCACCC.

As regards this clone: From the germline J gene comes the end of the CDR3, since the read stops 3 residues before it. The rearrangement joins TRBV20-1 to TRBJ2-7, with a possible D match to TRBD2 (5 bases). The CDR3 has 14 amino acids. CDR1 and CDR2 (germline): DFQATT, SNEGSKA (reference sequence). Trimming removed 6 bases at V and 3 bases at J, with 18 bases between. The DNA read from the CDR3 is TGCAGTGCCACCGGTCCTAGCCTAAACTACGAG. As protein: CSATGPSLNYE. The full CDR3 protein reads CSATGPSLNYEQYF.

As concerns this clone: The sequenced fragment ends 3 residues before the CDR3 boundary, so the rest is inferred from the germline J gene. The V gene is TRBV5-1, the J gene TRBJ2-2; perhaps D is TRBD1 or TRBD2 (7 bases each). V lost 5 bases and J 6 bases, leaving 32 bases between the germline ends. This CDR3 has 20 residues. Per the germline V gene, CDR1 is SGHRS and CDR2 is YFSETQ. The CDR3 here is CASRVKKGEGRGLSSGELFF. The CDR3 bases that were read are TGCGCCAGCAGGGTTAAAAAGGGGGAAGGGAGGGGGCTTTCGTCCGGGGAG.

Points on this clone: The CDR3 extends 3 residues past the end of the read, so its final part is completed from the germline J gene. The J gene is TRBJ2-3, the V gene TRBV10-1; TRBD2 agrees at 8 bases. The J segment lost 4 bases and the V segment lost 4 bases, leaving 13 bases of the junction unmatched. The germline CDR1 and CDR2 sequences are WNHNN and SYGVQD (reference sequence). This CDR3 has 17 amino acids. CDR3: CASSALRVSSGSDTQYF. The sequenced CDR3 bases are TGCGCCAGCAGTGCGTTACGGGTTTCTAGCGGGTCAGATACG.

About this clone itself: The CDR3 is cut off 3 residues early in the read; its end comes from the germline J gene. J is TRBJ1-6 and V is TRBV27; a weak D match, TRBD1 (6 bases). Trimming stripped 6 bases from V and 6 bases from J, with 15 bases between. CDR1 MNHEY and CDR2 SMNVEV come from the germline V gene (reference sequence). The CDR3 totals 15 residues. CDR3 DNA, as far as it was read: TGTGCCAGCAGGGAAACAGGGTGGCGTAATTCACCC. It encodes CASRETGWRNSP. The whole CDR3 protein reads CASRETGWRNSPLHF.

As to this clone: The sequence runs out 3 residues before the end of the CDR3; the remainder is reconstructed from the germline J gene. The chain has TRBV20-1 and TRBJ2-6, with D maybe TRBD1 (5 bases). CDR1 DFQATT and CDR2 SNEGSKA come from the germline V gene (reference sequence). Trimming cost V 4 bases and J 4 bases, with 11 bases left between them. CDR3 length: 14 amino acids. The CDR3 sequence is CSAKTEPGANVLTF. CDR3 bases read: TGCAGTGCTAAGACAGAACCGGGGGCCAACGTC.

About this clone: Mismatch with germline at one junction end may stem from a read error. The read gets to within 3 residues of the CDR3 end, and the germline J gene fills in the rest. The same CDR3 arises from other DNA sequences in this sample as well. V usage is TRBV19 and J usage is TRBJ1-3, with D perhaps matching TRBD1 (5 bases). CDR3 length: 15 residues. CDR1 and CDR2 from the germline V gene are LNHDA and SQIVND (reference sequence). CDR3 residues: CASSPRTSSGNTIYF. The sequenced CDR3 bases are TGTGCCAGTAGTCCACGGACAAGCTCTGGAAACACT.

Notes on this clone: The read halts 3 residues ahead of the CDR3 end, with the missing end drawn from the germline J gene. V is TRBV7-9 and J is TRBJ1-1; D is unresolved. Trimming removed 0 bases from V and 3 bases from J, with 5 bases in between. The germline V gene has CDR1 SEHNR and CDR2 FQNEAQ (reference sequence). CDR3 size: 13 residues. The covered CDR3 bases are TGTGCCAGCAGCTTAGCCCAGGACACTGAA. This sequence encodes CASSLAQDTE. The whole CDR3 protein reads CASSLAQDTEAFF.

A word on this clone: The CDR3 goes on 3 residues after the read ends, and that part is filled in from the germline J gene. This chain connects TRBV18 to TRBJ2-4; 7 bases are a match to TRBD2. The germline V gene has CDR1 KGHSH and CDR2 LQKENI. The CDR3 is 15 residues long. CDR3 DNA (partial): TGTGCCAGCTCACCACCTGGTTTCGGGGACTATGGT. It translates to CASSPPGFGDYG. The full-length CDR3 reads as CASSPPGFGDYGQYF.

This CDR3 reads CSVEWLGAFF. CDR3 DNA (partial): TGCAGCGTTGAATGGCTTGGA. This rearrangement joins TRBV29-1 to TRBJ1-1, with unresolved D. The read falls 3 residues short of the CDR3 end, and the missing part is taken from the germline J gene. CDR1 is SQVTM, CDR2 ANQGSEA, per germline. This CDR3 is built from 10 residues.

Points on this clone: The CDR3 goes on 3 residues after the read ends, and that part is filled in from the germline J gene. This chain uses TRBV2 with TRBJ2-7; TRBD1 agrees at 7 bases. Germline trimming cut 8 bases from V and 0 bases from J; bases unmatched to any gene: 4. The CDR3 consists of 13 residues. CDR1 is SNHLY and CDR2 is FYNNEI in the germline V gene. CDR3 sequence reads: CASSAGGSYEQYF. The CDR3 bases that were read are TGTGCCAGCTCGGCAGGGGGCTCCTACGAG.

A note on this clone: The read stops 3 residues short of the end of the CDR3; the missing end is completed from the germline J gene. This chain uses TRBV5-1 with TRBJ1-4; TRBD1 aligns across 9 bases. Losses at the gene ends were 5 bases for V and 8 bases for J; bases not matched to a gene: 10. The CDR3 totals 15 residues. In germline, CDR1 is SGHRS, CDR2 YFSETQ. The sequenced part of the CDR3 DNA is TGCGCCAGCAGGAAAACCGGGACAGGGACCGAAAAA. This translates into CASRKTGTGTEK. The CDR3, in full, reads CASRKTGTGTEKLFF.

Regarding this clone: Coverage ceases 3 residues before the CDR3 finishes, and the germline J gene fills in the end. The V call is TRBV11-2, the J call TRBJ2-1; the match to TRBD2 covers 11 bases. CDR1 SGHAT and CDR2 FQNNGV come from the germline V gene. This CDR3 region has 15 residues. The V gene end was trimmed by 5 bases and the J gene end by 7 bases; junction bases not matched to a gene: 7. Here the CDR3 reads CASSPGTSGLNEQFF. The part of the CDR3 DNA that was read is TGTGCCAGCAGCCCCGGGACTAGCGGATTAAATGAG.

Details on this clone: The read is 3 residues too short to cover the CDR3 end, so that end is filled in from the germline J gene. The rearrangement joins TRBV11-1 to TRBJ2-1, with TRBD2 identical over 9 bases. V lost 6 bases, J lost 8 bases, and 8 bases stayed unmatched. Germline V gene sequence: CDR1 SGHAT, CDR2 FQDESV (reference sequence). The CDR3 has 14 residues. This chain's CDR3 is CASRAGTSLYEQFF. The sequenced CDR3 bases are TGTGCCAGCAGGGCCGGGACTAGCCTCTATGAG.

Details on this clone: The read terminates 3 residues before the CDR3 end, so the remaining end is supplied by the germline J gene. The rearrangement joins TRBV19 to TRBJ1-1; the D is unclear. Germline-derived CDR1 and CDR2 are LNHDA and SQIVND (reference sequence). The V end was cut by 5 bases, the J end by 7 bases, with 11 bases between. This CDR3 contains 12 residues. The sequenced part of the CDR3 DNA is TGTGCCAGTAGTTCCTACACGGGTGAA. Its protein product is CASSSYTGE. The entire CDR3 protein is CASSSYTGEAFF.

For this clone: The read ends 3 residues shy of where the CDR3 ends; the end is completed using the germline J gene. The rearrangement links TRBV19 to TRBJ1-5; D gene uncertain. In germline, CDR1 is LNHDA, CDR2 SQIVND (reference sequence). V was clipped by 1 base and J by 1 base, with 14 bases between them. This CDR3 is built from 17 residues. The CDR3 bases that were read are TGTGCCAGTAGTATAGGAAGCGGGAGAGGCAGCAATCAGCCC. Encoded protein: CASSIGSGRGSNQP. The whole CDR3 sequence reads CASSIGSGRGSNQPQHF.

Worth noting for this clone: In the same sample, other DNA sequences code for this CDR3. The CDR3 region is CASSFTGSYGNTIYF. The CDR3 DNA, read in part, is TGTGCCAGCAGCTTTACAGGGTCATACGGAAACACC. The gene calls are TRBV7-9 and TRBJ1-3; D is perhaps TRBD1 (6 bases). The missing CDR3 end, 3 residues past where the read stops, is filled in from the germline J gene. Trimming shortened V by 3 bases and J by 4 bases, and 13 bases separated the two germline ends. The germline V gene has CDR1 SEHNR and CDR2 FQNEAQ (reference sequence). The CDR3 loop spans 15 amino acids.

As to this clone: Read coverage stops 3 residues before the CDR3 terminus; the germline J gene supplies the remainder. The chain combines TRBV5-1 with TRBJ1-4; 10 positions agree with TRBD1. Germline V CDR1 and CDR2: SGHRS, YFSETQ. This CDR3 is built from 16 residues. V was clipped by 4 bases and J by 1 base; unmatched bases: 4. CDR3 region: CASSPDRGVTNEKLFF. CDR3 DNA (partial): TGCGCCAGCAGCCCGGACAGGGGGGTAACTAATGAAAAA.

Of note for this clone: The missing CDR3 end, 3 residues past where the read stops, is filled in from the germline J gene. This chain joins TRBV5-1 and TRBJ1-5; 8 positions match TRBD1. Trimming cost V 0 bases and J 6 bases; bases outside gene matches: 5. The V gene's germline CDR1 is SGHRS and CDR2 YFSETQ. The CDR3 is 15 residues long. Here the CDR3 reads CASSLGTGLSQPQHF. Incomplete CDR3 DNA: TGCGCCAGCAGCTTGGGGACAGGGTTAAGTCAGCCC.

A note on this clone: The read gets to within 3 residues of the CDR3 end, and the germline J gene fills in the rest. This chain connects TRBV6-7 to TRBJ2-7; D unclear. TRBV6-7 is assigned to the ORF class and has an uncertain function. V lost 0 bases to trimming and J lost 4 bases, with 13 bases between them. This CDR3 has 15 residues. CDR3 residues: CASSYSTYRVYEQYF. The covered CDR3 bases are TGTGCCAGCAGTTACTCGACTTACCGCGTTTACGAG.

The sequenced CDR3 bases are TGCGCCAGTCGGCCGGGACTAGCGGGAGACGGGGGCTACGAG. Translating gives CASRPGLAGDGGYE. The complete CDR3 sequence is CASRPGLAGDGGYEQYF. The gene calls are TRBV5-1 and TRBJ2-7; 14 bases are a match to TRBD2. Read data end 3 residues before the CDR3 end; the end is taken from the germline J gene. The CDR3 runs 17 residues. CDR1 is SGHRS, CDR2 YFSETQ, per germline. Trimming cost V 8 bases and J 3 bases; bases outside gene matches: 13.

A remark on this clone: The read comes to an end 3 residues before the CDR3 does, leaving the germline J gene to fill in the end. The same CDR3 is also encoded by other DNA sequences in this sample. The V gene is TRBV7-6, the J gene TRBJ1-3; 10 bases match TRBD1. V lost 4 bases and J lost 0; bases outside the gene matches: 9. This CDR3 region has 18 residues. CDR1 is SGHVS and CDR2 is FNYEAQ in the germline V gene. The part of the CDR3 DNA that was read is TGTGCCAGCAGCTCGCAAACGACAGGGGGCTTCTCTGGAAACACC. As protein: CASSSQTTGGFSGNT. The CDR3 as a whole reads CASSSQTTGGFSGNTIYF. The full variable domain, completed using reference TRBV7-6 and TRBJ1-3, is GAGVSQSPRYKVTKRGQDVALRCDPISGHVSLYWYRQALGQGPEFLTYFNYEAQQDKSGLPNDRFSAERPEGSISTLTIQRTEQRDSAMYRCASSSQTTGGFSGNTIYFGEGSWLTVV.

Remarks on this clone: Read data end 3 residues before the CDR3 end; the end is taken from the germline J gene. The V gene is TRBV15, the J gene TRBJ2-7, with TRBD2 matching 13 bases. The V and J ends lost 5 bases and 2 bases, in that order; junction bases with no gene match: 18. The CDR3 sequence is 20 residues long. CDR1 and CDR2 from the germline V gene are LNHNV and YYDKDF (reference sequence). The covered CDR3 bases are TGTGCCACCAGCCTAATATATCCGGGACTAGCGGGACGTTTCCCCTACGAG. Encoded protein: CATSLIYPGLAGRFPYE. The CDR3, in full, reads CATSLIYPGLAGRFPYEQYF.

In the case of this clone: Relative to the germline gene, one junction end is altered; a read error may explain this. The CDR3 end is not reached by the read, which stops 3 residues before it; the germline J gene fills it in. This chain uses TRBV29-1 with TRBJ2-2; 8 positions agree with TRBD2. The V gene's germline CDR1 is SQVTM and CDR2 ANQGSEA. This CDR3 comprises 18 residues. Incomplete CDR3 DNA: TGCAGCGTCGAAGGATTCCCGGGACTAGGAAAGAACACCGGGGAG. This sequence encodes CSVEGFPGLGKNTGE. The entire CDR3 reads CSVEGFPGLGKNTGELFF.

About this clone: The read ends 3 residues early relative to the CDR3; the germline J gene fills the gap. The rearrangement links TRBV30 to TRBJ2-3, with 10 bases lining up with TRBD1. From germline, CDR1 is GTSNPN and CDR2 SVGIG (reference sequence). This CDR3 is 15 amino acids long. J lost 2 bases, V lost 3 bases, and 5 bases had no gene match. CDR3 residues: CAWRRQGAYTDTQYF. The sequenced CDR3 bases are TGTGCCTGGAGACGACAGGGGGCCTACACAGATACG. Combining the CDR3 with reference TRBV30 and TRBJ2-3 gives the whole variable domain SQTIHQWPATLVQPVGSPLSLECTVEGTSNPNLYWYRQAAGRGLQLLFYSVGIGQISSEVPQNLSASRPQDRQFILSSKKLLLSDSGFYLCAWRRQGAYTDTQYFGPGTRLTVL.

Comments on this clone: The read ends 3 residues shy of where the CDR3 ends; the end is completed using the germline J gene. The rearrangement links TRBV7-7 to TRBJ2-5; tentative D call: TRBD1 (6 bases). This CDR3 contains 14 residues. Between the trimmed V and J ends, which lost 3 bases and 3 bases, there was a span of 11 bases. Germline CDR1 and CDR2: SSHAT and FNYEAQ (reference sequence). The sequenced CDR3 bases are TGTGCCAGCAGCTTCGGGACACTTGAAGAGACC. This encodes CASSFGTLEET. The full-length CDR3 reads as CASSFGTLEETQYF.

As concerns this clone: The read is 3 residues too short to cover the CDR3 end, so that end is filled in from the germline J gene. The chain is built from TRBV7-9 and TRBJ1-2, with D maybe TRBD1 (5 bases). The germline V gene encodes CDR1 SEHNR and CDR2 FQNEAQ (reference sequence). The CDR3 sequence is 13 residues long. The sequenced CDR3 bases are TGTGCCAGCAGCTTAATGGACACCCGCGGC. It translates to CASSLMDTRG. The complete CDR3 sequence is CASSLMDTRGYTF.